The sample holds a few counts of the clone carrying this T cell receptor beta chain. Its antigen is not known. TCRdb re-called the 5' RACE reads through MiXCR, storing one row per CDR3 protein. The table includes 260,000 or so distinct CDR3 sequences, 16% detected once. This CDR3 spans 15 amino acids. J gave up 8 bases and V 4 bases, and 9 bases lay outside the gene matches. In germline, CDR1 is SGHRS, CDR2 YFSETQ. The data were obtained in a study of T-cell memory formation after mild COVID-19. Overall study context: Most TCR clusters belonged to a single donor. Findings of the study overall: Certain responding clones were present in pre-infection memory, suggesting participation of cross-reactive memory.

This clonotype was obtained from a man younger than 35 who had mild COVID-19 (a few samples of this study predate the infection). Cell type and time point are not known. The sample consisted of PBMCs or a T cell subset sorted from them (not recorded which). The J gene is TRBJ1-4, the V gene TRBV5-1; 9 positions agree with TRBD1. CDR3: CASSKGTGPYEKLFF. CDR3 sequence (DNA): TGCGCCAGCAGCAAAGGGACAGGGCCCTACGAAAAACTGTTTTTT.